This is a list of T cell receptor beta chains from one sample in a study of blood T cell repertoires in COVID-19. The protocol was immunoSEQ multiplex PCR, while the TCRdb copy is restricted to in-frame clones and leaves out a portion. The table has around 110,000 clones, 75% to 95% seen once. Sequencing was performed on peripheral blood. Receptor source: a woman aged 25 to 39 with acute or convalescent COVID-19. CDR3s include the opening cysteine and the closing phenylalanine or tryptophan. The D gene is left open where the match is weak. Clone size is given for some rows only: seen once, a few or many times, or a class if the clone is expanded.

j_call,cdr3_length,clone_size,v_call,d_call,cdr3_aa,cdr3_nt
TRBJ1-2,14,-,TRBV28,-,CASSFRGRFYGYTF,TGTGCCAGCAGTTTTAGGGGAAGGTTCTATGGCTACACCTTC
TRBJ2-5,16,-,TRBV14,-,CASSHGNGDGWETQYF,TGTGCCAGCAGCCACGGAAACGGGGATGGGTGGGAGACCCAGTACTTC
TRBJ1-2,14,-,TRBV28,-,CASKRGGNNYGYTF,TGTGCCAGCAAGCGAGGCGGGAATAACTATGGCTACACCTTC
TRBJ2-1,18,-,TRBV7-8,TRBD1,CASSSGQNLRPSYNEQFF,TGTGCCAGCAGCTCGGGACAGAACTTACGACCGTCCTACAATGAGCAGTTCTTC
TRBJ2-7,14,-,TRBV11-2,-,CASSPRSGTPEQYF,TGTGCCAGCAGCCCACGTTCGGGGACACCCGAGCAGTACTTC
TRBJ2-5,14,-,TRBV10-2,-,CASSTRGSRETQYF,TGCGCCAGCAGTACCCGGGGGTCAAGGGAGACCCAGTACTTC
TRBJ1-2,14,-,TRBV5-5,-,CASSFWTLGWGYTF,TGTGCCAGCAGCTTTTGGACATTAGGCTGGGGCTACACCTTC
TRBJ2-5,16,-,TRBV30,-,CAWTAGLFPLQETQYF,TGTGCCTGGACGGCAGGGTTGTTTCCCTTACAAGAGACCCAGTACTTC
TRBJ1-3,19,-,TRBV19,-,CASSLPYGHRTLSGNTIYF,TGTGCCAGTAGCCTACCATATGGACACAGGACCCTCTCTGGAAACACCATATATTTT
TRBJ2-5,18,-,TRBV24-1,-,CATSDLQREPGQQETQYF,TGTGCCACCAGTGATTTGCAAAGGGAACCGGGACAACAAGAGACCCAGTACTTC
TRBJ2-1,13,-,TRBV27,TRBD2,CASSSRGANEQFF,TGTGCCAGCAGTTCGCGGGGGGCTAATGAGCAGTTCTTC
TRBJ1-3,15,-,TRBV11-2,-,CASSQGQVSGNTIYF,TGTGCCAGCAGCCAGGGACAAGTCTCTGGAAACACCATATATTTT
TRBJ1-5,15,-,TRBV7-8,TRBD1,CASSLEGTGYQPQHF,TGTGCCAGCAGCTTAGAAGGGACAGGATATCAGCCCCAGCATTTT
TRBJ1-6,16,-,TRBV6-2/TRBV6-3,-,CASSYLTTSYNSPLHF,TGTGCCAGCAGTTACTTAACAACCTCCTATAATTCACCCCTCCACTTT
TRBJ2-2,17,-,TRBV7-3,-,CASSLSPRQSFTGELFF,TGTGCCAGCAGCTTATCCCCTCGACAGAGTTTCACCGGGGAGCTGTTTTTT
TRBJ1-1,16,-,TRBV7-9,-,CASSPFGGLENTEAFF,TGTGCCAGCAGCCCCTTCGGGGGGCTCGAGAACACTGAAGCTTTCTTT
TRBJ1-1,13,-,TRBV9,-,CASSAGLNTEAFF,TGTGCCAGCAGTGCAGGGCTGAACACTGAAGCTTTCTTT
TRBJ1-6,15,-,TRBV7-2,-,CASLLAAGIDSPLHF,TGTGCCAGCCTCCTCGCTGCCGGGATAGATTCACCCCTCCACTTT
TRBJ2-7,17,once,TRBV19,TRBD2,CASSKPSGRGGRHEQYF,TGTGCCAGTAGTAAGCCCTCGGGGCGGGGGGGCCGCCACGAGCAGTACTTC
TRBJ1-3,15,-,TRBV6-2/TRBV6-3,-,CASSPWGGSGNTIYF,TGTGCCAGCAGCCCGTGGGGAGGATCCGGAAACACCATATATTTT
TRBJ2-1,14,-,TRBV6-5,TRBD2,CASDGLAGANEQFF,TGTGCCAGCGATGGACTAGCGGGGGCAAATGAGCAGTTCTTC
TRBJ2-4,17,-,TRBV19,-,CASSTLLGRTAKNIQYF,TGTGCCAGTAGTACCTTATTGGGGAGAACTGCCAAAAACATTCAGTACTTC
TRBJ2-2,15,few,TRBV27,-,CASRYDRRNTGELFF,TGTGCCAGCCGCTACGACCGGAGAAACACCGGGGAGCTGTTTTTT
TRBJ2-1,16,-,TRBV11-3,TRBD2,CASSVGGTSSYNEQFF,TGTGCCAGCAGCGTGGGGGGGACTAGCTCCTACAATGAGCAGTTCTTC
TRBJ1-6,15,-,TRBV11-3,-,CASSLASVYNSPLHF,TGTGCCAGCAGCTTAGCGTCTGTTTATAATTCACCCCTCCACTTT
TRBJ1-5,14,-,TRBV9,-,CASSVGDSNQPQHF,TGTGCCAGCAGCGTCGGGGATAGCAATCAGCCCCAGCATTTT
TRBJ1-1,12,-,TRBV28,TRBD1,CASRRQGSEAFF,TGTGCCAGCAGGAGACAGGGGTCGGAAGCTTTCTTT
TRBJ1-2,14,-,TRBV2,TRBD1,CASRETGQADGYTF,TGTGCCAGCAGGGAGACAGGGCAGGCGGATGGCTACACCTTC
TRBJ1-1,12,-,TRBV12-3/TRBV12-4,-,CASSFSGGRPLF,TGTGCCAGCAGTTTTTCGGGGGGTCGCCCACTCTTT
TRBJ1-3,14,-,TRBV6-1,-,CASSEPRTLNTIYF,TGTGCCAGCAGTGAACCCAGGACTCTCAACACCATATATTTT
TRBJ2-7,14,-,TRBV6-1,-,CASSEAWQTYEQYF,TGTGCCAGCAGTGAAGCGTGGCAGACCTACGAGCAGTACTTC
TRBJ1-5,16,-,TRBV20-1,TRBD1,CSASPGGSGSNQPQHF,TGCAGTGCTAGTCCAGGGGGCTCGGGAAGCAATCAGCCCCAGCATTTT
TRBJ2-5,16,once,TRBV2,TRBD2,CASSPTSGRSEETQYF,TGTGCCAGCAGTCCTACTAGCGGGAGGTCGGAAGAGACCCAGTACTTC
TRBJ1-2,13,-,TRBV19,TRBD1,CASRGQGFYGYTF,TGTGCCAGCCGAGGACAGGGGTTCTATGGCTACACCTTC
TRBJ1-4,14,-,TRBV5-4,-,CASSFGGRVEKLFF,TGTGCCAGCAGCTTCGGGGGGCGGGTTGAAAAACTGTTTTTT
TRBJ2-7,13,-,TRBV28,-,CASSLGAADEQYF,TGTGCCAGCAGCCTTGGGGCCGCGGACGAGCAGTACTTC
TRBJ2-2,16,-,TRBV14,-,CASSQGLQMRTGELFF,TGTGCCAGCAGCCAAGGGTTGCAAATGCGGACCGGGGAGCTGTTTTTT
TRBJ2-2,15,-,TRBV13,TRBD2,CASSLGLAGPGELFF,TGTGCCAGCAGCTTGGGACTAGCGGGACCCGGGGAGCTGTTTTTT